The sample holds many counts of the clone carrying this T cell receptor beta chain. Its cognate antigen is unknown. Unique molecular identifier tags were affixed to discrete cDNA molecules. One entry per CDR3 protein results from TCRdb running MiXCR on the 5' RACE reads. Of some 57,000 distinct CDR3 sequences in the sample, over 9.5% were seen once. This entry is derived from a study of early T cells in non-severe SARS-CoV-2 infection. Study-wide background: Investigators sequenced bulk RNA drawn from unsorted whole blood, and chains remained unpaired.

The study, taken as a whole, reports: Comparison of clonotypes with VDJdb favored anti-spike CD8 responses while missing private and CD4 specificities.

The TCR originated in an adult who was a healthcare worker with PCR-confirmed SARS-CoV-2 infection or an uninfected control (not recorded which). Material: whole blood.

In nucleotides, the CDR3 is TGTGCCAGCAGCTACTCGAACACTGAAGCTTTCTTT. It codes for CASSYSNTEAFF. V and J are TRBV7-9 and TRBJ1-1; D unresolved. CDR1 is SEHNR and CDR2 is FQNEAQ in the germline V gene (reference sequence). The V end lost 4 bases, the J end lost 1 base, and 4 bases lay between the germline ends. The CDR3 is 12 residues long.